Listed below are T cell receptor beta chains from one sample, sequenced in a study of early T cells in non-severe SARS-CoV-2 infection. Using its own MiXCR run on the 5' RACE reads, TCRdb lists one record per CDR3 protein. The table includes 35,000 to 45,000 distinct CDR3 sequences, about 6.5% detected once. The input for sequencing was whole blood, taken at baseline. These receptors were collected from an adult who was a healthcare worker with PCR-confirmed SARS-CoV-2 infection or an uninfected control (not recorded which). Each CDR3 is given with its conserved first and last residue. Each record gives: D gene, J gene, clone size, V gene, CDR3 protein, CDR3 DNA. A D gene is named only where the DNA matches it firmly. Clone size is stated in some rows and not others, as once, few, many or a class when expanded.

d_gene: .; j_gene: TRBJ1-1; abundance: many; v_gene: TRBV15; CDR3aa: CATSTYRLNTEAFF; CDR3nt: TGTGCCACCAGCACCTACAGACTGAACACTGAAGCTTTCTTT
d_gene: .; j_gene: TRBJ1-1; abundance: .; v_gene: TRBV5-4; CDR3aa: CASSFVTGTGTEAFF; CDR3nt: TGTGCCAGCAGCTTTGTCACGGGAACTGGAACTGAAGCTTTCTTT
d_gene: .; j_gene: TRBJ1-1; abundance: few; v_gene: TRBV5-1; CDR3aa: CASSLALGQNPNTEAFF; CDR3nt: TGCGCCAGCAGCTTGGCCCTTGGACAGAACCCGAACACTGAAGCTTTCTTT
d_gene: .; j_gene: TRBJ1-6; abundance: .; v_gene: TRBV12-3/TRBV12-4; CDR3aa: CASSFLGSDSPLHF; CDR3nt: TGTGCCAGCAGTTTTCTGGGGTCTGATTCACCCCTCCACTTT
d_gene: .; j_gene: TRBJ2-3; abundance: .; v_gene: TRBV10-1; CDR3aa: CASSERRSTDTQYF; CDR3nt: TGCGCCAGCAGTGAACGACGCAGCACAGATACGCAGTATTTT
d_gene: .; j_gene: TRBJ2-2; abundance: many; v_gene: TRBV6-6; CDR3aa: CASSFGGSTAGELFF; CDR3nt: TGTGCCAGCAGTTTTGGTGGATCCACAGCCGGGGAGCTGTTTTTT
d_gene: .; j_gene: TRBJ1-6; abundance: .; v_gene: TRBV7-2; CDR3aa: CASSPAGPRRTYNSPLHF; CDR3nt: TGTGCCAGCAGCCCCGCCGGGCCTCGGAGAACCTATAATTCACCCCTCCACTTT
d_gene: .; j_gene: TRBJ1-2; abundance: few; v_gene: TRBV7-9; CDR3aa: CASSDADGANYGYTF; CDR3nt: TGTGCCAGCAGCGACGCGGACGGAGCTAACTATGGCTACACCTTC
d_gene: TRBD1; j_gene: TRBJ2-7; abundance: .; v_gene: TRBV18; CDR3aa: CASSPRTGVAEQYF; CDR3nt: TGTGCCAGCTCACCAAGGACAGGGGTTGCCGAGCAGTACTTC
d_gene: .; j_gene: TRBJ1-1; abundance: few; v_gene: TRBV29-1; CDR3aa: CSVGRNTEAFF; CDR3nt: TGCAGCGTTGGGCGGAACACTGAAGCTTTCTTT